This TCR beta chain was recovered during a study of T cells after yellow fever vaccination. At the level of the study: Fractions of limited cellularity were prepared by means of SMART-Seq v4 Ultra Low Input.

A few counts support this clonotype. 5'RACE template switching generated TCR cDNA, adding a universal primer site and UMIs. TCRdb called the 5' RACE reads again in MiXCR, with one record for every CDR3 protein. Found here are around 350,000 distinct CDR3 sequences, roughly 10% of them singletons; the top ten hold around 20%. Germline lookup yields CDR1 SGHRS and CDR2 YFSETQ. The ends were cut back, 1 base at V and 8 bases at J, with 9 bases in the middle. The CDR3 length is 13 residues. V usage is TRBV5-1 and J usage is TRBJ2-2, with a possible D match to TRBD1 (5 bases). This receptor was obtained from a man aged 18 to 30 who received the YFV17D yellow fever vaccine. The sample here was PBMCs, taken on the day of the first yellow fever vaccination. This CDR3 is CASSLNRQGELFF. The CDR3 bases are TGCGCCAGCAGCTTGAACCGACAGGGGGAGCTGTTTTTT.